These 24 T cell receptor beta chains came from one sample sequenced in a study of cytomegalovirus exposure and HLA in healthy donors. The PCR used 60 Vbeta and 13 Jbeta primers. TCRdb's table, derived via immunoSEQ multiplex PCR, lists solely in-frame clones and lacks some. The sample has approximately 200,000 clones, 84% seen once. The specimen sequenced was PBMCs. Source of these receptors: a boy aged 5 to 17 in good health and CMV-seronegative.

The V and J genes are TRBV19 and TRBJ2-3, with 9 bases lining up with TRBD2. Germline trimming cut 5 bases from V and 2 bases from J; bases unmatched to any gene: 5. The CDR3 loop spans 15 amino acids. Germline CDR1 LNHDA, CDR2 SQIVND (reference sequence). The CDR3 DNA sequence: TGTGCCAGTAGTCTACTAGCGGGTATCACAGATACGCAGTATTTT. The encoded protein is CASSLLAGITDTQYF.

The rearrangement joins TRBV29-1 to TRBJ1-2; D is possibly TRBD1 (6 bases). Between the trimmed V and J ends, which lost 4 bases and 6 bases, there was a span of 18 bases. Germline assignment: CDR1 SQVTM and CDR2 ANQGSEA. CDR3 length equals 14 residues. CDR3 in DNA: TGCAGCGTTGTTCCTTGGGGGCGCGGGCATGGCTACACCTTC. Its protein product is CSVVPWGRGHGYTF.

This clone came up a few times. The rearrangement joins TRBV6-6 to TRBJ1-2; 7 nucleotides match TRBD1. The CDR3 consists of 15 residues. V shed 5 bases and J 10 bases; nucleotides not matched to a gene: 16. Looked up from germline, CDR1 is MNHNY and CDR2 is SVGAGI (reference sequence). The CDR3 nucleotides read TGTGCCAGCAGTCCACAGGGGTGGGTCTTCACTTTCTACACCTTC. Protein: CASSPQGWVFTFYTF.

Here the CDR3 DNA reads TGTGCCAGCAGCCGCAGGGGATACGAGCAGTACTTC. Amino acid sequence: CASSRRGYEQYF. This chain connects TRBV5-4 to TRBJ2-7; possibly TRBD1 for D (6 bases). Germline V gives CDR1 SGHNT, CDR2 YYREEE (reference sequence). V lost 4 bases and J 4 bases, leaving 9 bases between the germline ends. The CDR3 loop spans 12 amino acids. Drawing the rest from reference TRBV5-4 and TRBJ2-7, the complete variable domain is ETGVTQSPTHLIKTRGQQVTLRCSSQSGHNTVSWYQQALGQGPQFIFQYYREEENGRGNFPPRFSGLQFPNYSSELNVNALELDDSALYLCASSRRGYEQYFGPGTRLTVT.

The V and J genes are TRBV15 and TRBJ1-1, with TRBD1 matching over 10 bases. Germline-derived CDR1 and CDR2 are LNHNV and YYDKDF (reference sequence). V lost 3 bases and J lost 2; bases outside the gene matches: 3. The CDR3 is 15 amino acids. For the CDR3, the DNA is TGTGCCACCAGCAGCGGACAGGGGGGAAACACTGAAGCTTTCTTT. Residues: CATSSGQGGNTEAFF.

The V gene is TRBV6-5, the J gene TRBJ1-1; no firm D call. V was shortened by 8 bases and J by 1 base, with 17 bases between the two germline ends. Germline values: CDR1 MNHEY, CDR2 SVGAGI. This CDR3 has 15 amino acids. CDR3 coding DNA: TGTGCCAGCTATACCCGCCGCCGGGGGAACACTGAAGCTTTCTTT. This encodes CASYTRRRGNTEAFF.

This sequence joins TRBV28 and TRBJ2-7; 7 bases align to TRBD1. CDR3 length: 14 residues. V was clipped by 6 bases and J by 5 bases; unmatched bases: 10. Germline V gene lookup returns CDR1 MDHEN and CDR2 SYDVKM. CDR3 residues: CASSLDRVAHEQYF. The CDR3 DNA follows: TGTGCCAGCAGCCTCGACAGGGTAGCGCACGAGCAGTACTTC.

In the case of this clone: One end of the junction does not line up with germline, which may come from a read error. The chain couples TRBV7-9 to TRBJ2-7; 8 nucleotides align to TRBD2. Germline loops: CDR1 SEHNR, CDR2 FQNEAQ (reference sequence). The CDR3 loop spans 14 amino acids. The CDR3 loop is CSSSLDGRAYEQYF. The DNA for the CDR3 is TGTTCCAGCAGCTTAGACGGGAGGGCCTACGAGCAGTACTTC.

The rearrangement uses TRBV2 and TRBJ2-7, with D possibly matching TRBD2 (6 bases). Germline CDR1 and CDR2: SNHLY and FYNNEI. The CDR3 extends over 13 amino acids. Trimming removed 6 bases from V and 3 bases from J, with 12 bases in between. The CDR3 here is CASSAGLNYEQYF. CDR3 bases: TGTGCCAGCAGCGCGGGACTGAACTACGAGCAGTACTTC.

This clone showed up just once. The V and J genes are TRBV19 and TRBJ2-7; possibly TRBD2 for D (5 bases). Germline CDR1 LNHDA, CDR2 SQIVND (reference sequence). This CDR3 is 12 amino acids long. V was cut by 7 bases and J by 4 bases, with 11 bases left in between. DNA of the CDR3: TGTGCCAGTATAGGAACGGGATACGAGCAGTACTTC. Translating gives CASIGTGYEQYF.

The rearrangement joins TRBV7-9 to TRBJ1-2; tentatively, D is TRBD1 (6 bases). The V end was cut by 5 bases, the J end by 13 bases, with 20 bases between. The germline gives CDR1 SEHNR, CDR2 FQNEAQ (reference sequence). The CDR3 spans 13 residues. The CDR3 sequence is CASSPTTGSTPTF. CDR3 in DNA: TGTGCCAGCAGCCCTACCACAGGGTCCACTCCCACCTTC.

CDR3: CASSTSSGGYNEQFF. Written as DNA, the CDR3 is TGTGCCAGTAGTACGTCTAGCGGGGGGTACAATGAGCAGTTCTTC. The chain combines TRBV19 with TRBJ2-1; 11 nucleotides line up with TRBD2. With 4 bases clipped from V and 4 bases from J, the junction kept 3 bases outside the gene matches. Germline CDR1 reads LNHDA; CDR2 reads SQIVND (reference sequence). CDR3 length: 15 residues.

The CDR3 DNA reads as TGCGCCAGCAGCTTGATGACAGGTGGCACCTCTGGAAACACCATATATTTT. Its translation is CASSLMTGGTSGNTIYF. The genes are TRBV5-1 and TRBJ1-3; the D gene is possibly TRBD1 (6 bases). Germline CDR1 and CDR2: SGHRS and YFSETQ. CDR3 length equals 17 residues. Trimming took 1 base from V and 0 from J, leaving 14 bases between them.

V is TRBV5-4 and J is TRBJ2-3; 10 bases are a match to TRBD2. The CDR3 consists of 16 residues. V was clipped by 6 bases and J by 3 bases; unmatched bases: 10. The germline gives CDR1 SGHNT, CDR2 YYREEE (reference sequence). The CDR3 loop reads CASTRAIAGGTDTQYF. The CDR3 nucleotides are TGTGCCAGCACCCGGGCTATAGCGGGGGGTACAGATACGCAGTATTTT.

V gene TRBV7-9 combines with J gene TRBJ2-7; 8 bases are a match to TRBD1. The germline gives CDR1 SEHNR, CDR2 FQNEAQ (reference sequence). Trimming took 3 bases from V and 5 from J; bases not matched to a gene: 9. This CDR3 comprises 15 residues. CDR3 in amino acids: CASSLSPDRVHEQYF. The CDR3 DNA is TGTGCCAGCAGCTTGTCACCGGACAGGGTGCACGAGCAGTACTTC. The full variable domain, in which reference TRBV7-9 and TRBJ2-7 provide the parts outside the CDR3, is DTGVSQNPRHKITKRGQNVTFRCDPISEHNRLYWYRQTLGQGPEFLTYFQNEAQLEKSRLLSDRFSAERPKGSFSTLEIQRTEQGDSAMYLCASSLSPDRVHEQYFGPGTRLTVT.

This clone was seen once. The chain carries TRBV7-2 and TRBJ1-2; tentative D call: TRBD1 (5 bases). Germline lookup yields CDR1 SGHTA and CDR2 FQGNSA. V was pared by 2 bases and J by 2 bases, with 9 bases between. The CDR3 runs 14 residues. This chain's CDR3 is CASSLRGRNYGYTF. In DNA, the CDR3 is TGTGCCAGCAGCTTAAGGGGCCGGAACTATGGCTACACCTTC.

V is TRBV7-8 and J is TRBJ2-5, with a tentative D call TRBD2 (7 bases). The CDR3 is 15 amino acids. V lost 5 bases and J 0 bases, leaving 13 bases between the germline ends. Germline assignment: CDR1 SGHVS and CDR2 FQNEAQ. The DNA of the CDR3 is TGTGCCAGCAGCCCCAGGGGAGGGTACCAAGAGACCCAGTACTTC. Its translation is CASSPRGGYQETQYF.

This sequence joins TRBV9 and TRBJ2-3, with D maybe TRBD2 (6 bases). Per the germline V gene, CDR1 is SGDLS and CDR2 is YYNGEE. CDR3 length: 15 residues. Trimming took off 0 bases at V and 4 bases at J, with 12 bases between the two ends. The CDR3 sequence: CASSVDSGGADTQYF. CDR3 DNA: TGTGCCAGCAGCGTAGACTCCGGAGGGGCAGATACGCAGTATTTT. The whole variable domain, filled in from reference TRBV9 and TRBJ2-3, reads DSGVTQTPKHLITATGQRVTLRCSPRSGDLSVYWYQQSLDQGLQFLIQYYNGEERAKGNILERFSAQQFPDLHSELNLSSLELGDSALYFCASSVDSGGADTQYFGPGTRLTVL.

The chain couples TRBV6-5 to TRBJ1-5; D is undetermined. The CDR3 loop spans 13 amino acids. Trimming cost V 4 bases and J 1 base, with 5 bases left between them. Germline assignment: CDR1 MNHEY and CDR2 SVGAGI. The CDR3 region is CASSSLSNQPQHF. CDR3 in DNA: TGTGCCAGCAGTTCCCTGAGCAATCAGCCCCAGCATTTT.

As DNA, the CDR3 is TGCGCCAGCAGCCAAACTCCCATCTACGAGCAGTACTTC. Amino acids: CASSQTPIYEQYF. The rearrangement uses TRBV4-3 and TRBJ2-5; D gene unclear. The end of the DNA is better explained by TRBJ2-7, so the J call may be wrong. The CDR3 extends over 13 amino acids. Germline values: CDR1 LGHNA, CDR2 YSLEER.

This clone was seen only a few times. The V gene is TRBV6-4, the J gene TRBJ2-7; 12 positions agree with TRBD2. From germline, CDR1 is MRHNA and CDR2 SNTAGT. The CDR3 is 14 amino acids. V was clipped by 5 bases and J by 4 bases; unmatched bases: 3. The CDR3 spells CASSLTSGGYEQYF. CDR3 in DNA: TGTGCCAGCAGTCTTACTAGCGGGGGGTACGAGCAGTACTTC.

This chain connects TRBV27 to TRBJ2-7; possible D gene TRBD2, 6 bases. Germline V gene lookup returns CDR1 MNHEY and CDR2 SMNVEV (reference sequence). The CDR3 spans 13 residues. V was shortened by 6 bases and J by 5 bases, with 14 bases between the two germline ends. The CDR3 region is CASSHRENDEQYF. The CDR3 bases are TGTGCCAGCAGCCACCGGGAGAATGACGAGCAGTACTTC.

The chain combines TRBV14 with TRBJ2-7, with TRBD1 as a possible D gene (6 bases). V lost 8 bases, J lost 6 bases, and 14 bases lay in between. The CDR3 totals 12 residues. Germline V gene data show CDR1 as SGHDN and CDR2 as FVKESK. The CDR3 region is CASSVGALEQYF. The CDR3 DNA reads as TGTGCCAGCTCCGTGGGGGCGCTCGAGCAGTACTTC.

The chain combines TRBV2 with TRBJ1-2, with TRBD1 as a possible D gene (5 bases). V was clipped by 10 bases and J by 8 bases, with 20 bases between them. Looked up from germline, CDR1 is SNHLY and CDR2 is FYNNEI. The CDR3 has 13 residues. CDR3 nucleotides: TGTGCCACGACCCGGGACTGGCTGGGAGGCTACACCTTC. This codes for CATTRDWLGGYTF.